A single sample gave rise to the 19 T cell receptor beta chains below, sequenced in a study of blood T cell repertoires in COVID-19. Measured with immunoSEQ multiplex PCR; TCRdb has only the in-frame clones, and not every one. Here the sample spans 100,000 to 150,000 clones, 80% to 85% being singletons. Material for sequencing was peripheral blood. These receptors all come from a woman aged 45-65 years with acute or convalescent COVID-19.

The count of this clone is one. The CDR3 here is CASSYGTAANYGYTF. Here the CDR3 DNA reads TGTGCCAGCAGTTACGGTACCGCAGCTAACTATGGCTACACCTTC. The V gene is TRBV6-5, the J gene TRBJ1-2; no reliable D call. V was pared by 2 bases and J by 0 bases, with 10 bases between. This CDR3 comprises 15 residues. Germline V gene data show CDR1 as MNHEY and CDR2 as SVGAGI.

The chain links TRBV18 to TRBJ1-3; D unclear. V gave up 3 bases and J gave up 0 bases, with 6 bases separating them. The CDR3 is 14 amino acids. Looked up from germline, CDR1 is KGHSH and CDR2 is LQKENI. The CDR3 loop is CASSPSLSGNTIYF. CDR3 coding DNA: TGTGCCAGCTCACCCAGTCTCTCTGGAAACACCATATATTTT.

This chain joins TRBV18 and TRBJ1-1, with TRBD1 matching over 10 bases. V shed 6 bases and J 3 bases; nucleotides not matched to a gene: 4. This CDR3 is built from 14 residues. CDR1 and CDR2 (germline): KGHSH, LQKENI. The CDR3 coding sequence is TGTGCCAGCTCGGCCGGGACAGGGGACACTGAAGCTTTCTTT. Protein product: CASSAGTGDTEAFF.

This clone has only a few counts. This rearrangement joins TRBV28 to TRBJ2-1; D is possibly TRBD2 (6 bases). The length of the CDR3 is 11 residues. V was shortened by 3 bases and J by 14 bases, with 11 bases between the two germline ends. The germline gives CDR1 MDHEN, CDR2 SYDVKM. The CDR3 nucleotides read TGTGCCAGCAGTTTTATGGAGGGGAAGTTCTTC. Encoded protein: CASSFMEGKFF.

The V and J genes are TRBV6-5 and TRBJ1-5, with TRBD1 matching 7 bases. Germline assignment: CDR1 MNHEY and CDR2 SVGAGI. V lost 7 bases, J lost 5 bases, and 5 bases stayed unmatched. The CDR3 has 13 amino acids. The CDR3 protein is CASTGGLYQPQHF. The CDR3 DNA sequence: TGTGCCAGCACAGGGGGGCTCTATCAGCCCCAGCATTTT.

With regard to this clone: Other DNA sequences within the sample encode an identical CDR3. In DNA, the CDR3 is TGCAGCGTTGTACAGGGGAACACTGAAGCTTTCTTT. Amino acid sequence: CSVVQGNTEAFF. The chain has TRBV29-1 and TRBJ1-1, with D maybe TRBD1 (6 bases). CDR1 and CDR2 (germline): SQVTM, ANQGSEA. The CDR3 contains 12 residues. V was shortened by 4 bases and J by 1 base, with 7 bases between the two germline ends.

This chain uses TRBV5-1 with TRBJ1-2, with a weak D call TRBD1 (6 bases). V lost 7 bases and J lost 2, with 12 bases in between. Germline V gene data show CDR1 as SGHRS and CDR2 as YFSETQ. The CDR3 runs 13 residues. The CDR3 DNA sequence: TGCGCCAGCTCCCAGGGGCTCAACTATGGCTACACCTTC. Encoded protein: CASSQGLNYGYTF.

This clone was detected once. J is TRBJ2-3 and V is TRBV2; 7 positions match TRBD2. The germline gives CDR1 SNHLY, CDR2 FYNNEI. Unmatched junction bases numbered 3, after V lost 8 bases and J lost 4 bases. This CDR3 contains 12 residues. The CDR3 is CASGGGADTQYF. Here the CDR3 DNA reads TGTGCCAGCGGCGGGGGAGCAGATACGCAGTATTTT.

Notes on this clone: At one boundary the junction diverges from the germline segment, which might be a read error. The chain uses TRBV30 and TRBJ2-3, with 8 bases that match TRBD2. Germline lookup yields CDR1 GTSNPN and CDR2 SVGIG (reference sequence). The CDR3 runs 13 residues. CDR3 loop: CAGSGRGTDTQYF. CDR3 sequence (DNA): TGTGCCGGGAGCGGGAGAGGGACAGATACGCAGTATTTT.

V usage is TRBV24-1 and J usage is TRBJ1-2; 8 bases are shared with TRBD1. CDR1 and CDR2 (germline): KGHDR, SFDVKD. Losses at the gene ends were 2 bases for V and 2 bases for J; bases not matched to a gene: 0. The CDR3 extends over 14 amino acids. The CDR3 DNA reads TGTGCCACCAGTGATTGGACAGGGAACTATGGCTACACCTTC. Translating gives CATSDWTGNYGYTF.

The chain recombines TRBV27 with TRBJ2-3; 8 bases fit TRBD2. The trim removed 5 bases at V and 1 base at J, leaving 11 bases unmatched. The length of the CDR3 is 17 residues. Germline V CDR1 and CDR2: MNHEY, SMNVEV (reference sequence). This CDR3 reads CASSLSLLAVGTDTQYF. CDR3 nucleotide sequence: TGTGCCAGCAGTCTCAGCTTACTAGCGGTTGGCACAGATACGCAGTATTTT.

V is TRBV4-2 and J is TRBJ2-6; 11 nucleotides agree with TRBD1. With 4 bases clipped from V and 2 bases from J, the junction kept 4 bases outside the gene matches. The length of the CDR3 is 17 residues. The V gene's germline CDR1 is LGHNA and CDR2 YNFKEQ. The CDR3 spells CASSLPGQGAGANVLTF. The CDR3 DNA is TGTGCCAGCAGCCTACCGGGACAGGGGGCTGGGGCCAACGTCCTGACTTTC.

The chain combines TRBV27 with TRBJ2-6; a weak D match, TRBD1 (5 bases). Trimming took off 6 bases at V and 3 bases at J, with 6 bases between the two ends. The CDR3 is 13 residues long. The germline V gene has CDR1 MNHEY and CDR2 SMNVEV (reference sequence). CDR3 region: CASRGLGANVLTF. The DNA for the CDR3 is TGTGCCAGCAGGGGGCTTGGGGCCAACGTCCTGACTTTC.

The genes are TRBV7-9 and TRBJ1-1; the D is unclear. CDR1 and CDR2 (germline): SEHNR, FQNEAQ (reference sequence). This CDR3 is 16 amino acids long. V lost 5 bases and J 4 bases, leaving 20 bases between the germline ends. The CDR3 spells CASSVPLDWGGTEAFF. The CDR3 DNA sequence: TGTGCCAGCAGCGTCCCCCTCGATTGGGGAGGCACTGAAGCTTTCTTT. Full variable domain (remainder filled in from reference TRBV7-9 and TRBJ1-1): DTGVSQNPRHKITKRGQNVTFRCDPISEHNRLYWYRQTLGQGPEFLTYFQNEAQLEKSRLLSDRFSAERPKGSFSTLEIQRTEQGDSAMYLCASSVPLDWGGTEAFFGQGTRLTVV.

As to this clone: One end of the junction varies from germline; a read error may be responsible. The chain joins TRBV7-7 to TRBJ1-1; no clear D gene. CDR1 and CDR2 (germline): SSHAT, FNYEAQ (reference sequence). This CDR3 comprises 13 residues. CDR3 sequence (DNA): TGTGCTAGCAGCCCTAGAGGGCAGGACGAAGCTTTCTTT. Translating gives CASSPRGQDEAFF.

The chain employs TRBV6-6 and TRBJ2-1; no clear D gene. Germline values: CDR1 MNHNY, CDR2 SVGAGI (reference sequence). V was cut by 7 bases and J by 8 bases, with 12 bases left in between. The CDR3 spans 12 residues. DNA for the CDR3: TGTGCCAGCATGGGCCCCTGGGATGAGCAGTTCTTC. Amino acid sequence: CASMGPWDEQFF.

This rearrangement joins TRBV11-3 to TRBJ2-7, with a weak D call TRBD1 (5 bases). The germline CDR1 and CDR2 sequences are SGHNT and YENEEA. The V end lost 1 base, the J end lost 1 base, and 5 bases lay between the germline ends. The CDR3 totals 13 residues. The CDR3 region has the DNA TGTGCCAGCAGCTTAGGACAGTCCTACGAGCAGTACTTC. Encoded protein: CASSLGQSYEQYF. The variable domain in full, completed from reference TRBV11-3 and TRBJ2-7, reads EAGVVQSPRYKIIEKKQPVAFWCNPISGHNTLYWYLQNLGQGPELLIRYENEEAVDDSQLPKDRFSAERLKGVDSTLKIQPAELGDSAVYLCASSLGQSYEQYFGPGTRLTVT.

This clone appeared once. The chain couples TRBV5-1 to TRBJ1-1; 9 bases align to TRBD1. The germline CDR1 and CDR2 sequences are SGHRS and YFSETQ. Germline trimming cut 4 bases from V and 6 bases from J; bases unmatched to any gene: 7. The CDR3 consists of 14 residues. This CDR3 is CASSQGTGRPEAFF. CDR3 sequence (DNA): TGCGCCAGCAGCCAAGGGACAGGGCGACCTGAAGCTTTCTTT.

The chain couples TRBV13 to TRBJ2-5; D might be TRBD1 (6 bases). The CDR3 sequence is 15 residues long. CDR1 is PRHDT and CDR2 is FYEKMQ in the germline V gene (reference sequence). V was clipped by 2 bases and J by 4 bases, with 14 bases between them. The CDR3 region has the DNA TGTGCCAGCAGCTTACTCGGGACGGACAGAGAGACCCAGTACTTC. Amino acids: CASSLLGTDRETQYF.